This T cell receptor beta chain stems from a study of shared clonotypes between healthy human individuals. None of the donors, who were healthy HIV-negative adults, had recently had acute infections or vaccinations. Germline trimming cut 1 base from V and 3 bases from J; bases unmatched to any gene: 3. Germline lookup yields CDR1 SGHTA and CDR2 FQGNSA. The CDR3 is 15 residues long. Notes on the study in general: Generation probability values for non-shared clonotypes were lower than those for clonotypes shared by all four donors.

About this clone itself: Its matching antigen is unknown.

Each sorted subset replicate got 200 ng genomic DNA, 25,000 to 35,000 genomes. Method: immunoSEQ multiplex PCR; TCRdb's copy keeps in-frame clones and lacks some. The sample holds 2.3 million or so clones; 93% are singletons and the top ten take 0.39%. Sequenced input: naive CD4+ T cells from PBMCs. Subset meaning: CD45RA+ positively selected. The TCR was taken from a man between 18 and 35 years old in good health. Some clones in this sample may be carry-over from other donors' samples. The chain combines TRBV7-2 with TRBJ1-5, with 7 bases aligning to TRBD1. CDR3 region: CASSLEQGNNQPQHF. The CDR3 region has the DNA TGTGCCAGCAGCTTAGAACAGGGGAACAATCAGCCCCAGCATTTT.